This T cell receptor beta chain is drawn from a study of lymphopenia after photon versus proton radiotherapy. Study observations and caveats: After the lymphocyte nadir, photon-treated repertoires showed oligoclonal expansion, especially of CD8+ Temra cells. Under photons, naive T cells and diversity fell while effector/memory populations rose.

Per germline, CDR1 SEHNR and CDR2 FQNEAQ (reference sequence). Trimming at V came to 5 bases and at J to 6 bases, leaving 9 bases not matched to a gene. The CDR3 is 15 amino acids. Clones were read by immunoSEQ multiplex PCR, and TCRdb kept only the in-frame ones, dropping some. The data hold 53,000 or so clones, with around 83% observed a single time. Worth noting for this clone: Its antigen is not known.

The source of this sequence is a man over 45 with gastric cancer. The chain carries TRBV7-9 and TRBJ2-3; 9 bases agree with TRBD1. This sample comprised peripheral blood, obtained from a patient treated with photon-based radiotherapy. The CDR3 loop reads CASSPDRGGSDTQYF. The CDR3 nucleotides read TGTGCCAGCAGCCCGGACAGGGGAGGATCGGATACGCAGTATTTT.